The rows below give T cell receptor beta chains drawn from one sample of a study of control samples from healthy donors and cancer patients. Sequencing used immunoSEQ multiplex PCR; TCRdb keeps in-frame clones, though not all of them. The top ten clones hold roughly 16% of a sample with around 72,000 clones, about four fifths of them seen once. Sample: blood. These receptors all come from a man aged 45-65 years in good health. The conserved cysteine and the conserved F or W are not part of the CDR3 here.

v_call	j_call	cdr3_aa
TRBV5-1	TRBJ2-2	ASTRDSQNTGELF
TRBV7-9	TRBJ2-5	ASSPTSGETQY
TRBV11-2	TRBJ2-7	ASSDGAGGPYEQY
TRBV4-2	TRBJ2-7	ASSQEWDGSYEQY
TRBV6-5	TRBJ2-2	ASSYSDYVNTGELF
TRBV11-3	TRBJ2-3	ASSFGQGSLLSTDTQY
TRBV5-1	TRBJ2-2	ASSSPDIGELF
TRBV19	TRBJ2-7	ASSIFGSHEQY
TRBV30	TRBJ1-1	AWDMNTEAF
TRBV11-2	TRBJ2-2	ASSLEGRPTGELF
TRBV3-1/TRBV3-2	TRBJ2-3	ASRVSGRAGSTDTQY
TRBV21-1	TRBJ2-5	ASSNSERGRDQY
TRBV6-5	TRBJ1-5	ASSYSKIQPQH
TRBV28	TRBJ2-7	ASSPLGPYEQY
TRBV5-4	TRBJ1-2	ASSPQGMGGSYGYT
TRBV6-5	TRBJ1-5	ASSQTGVSNQPQH
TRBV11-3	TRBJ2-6	ASSWGPSGSSPGANVLT
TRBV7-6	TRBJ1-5	ASSQDPSNQPQH
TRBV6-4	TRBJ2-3	ASSDSAGGSTDTQY
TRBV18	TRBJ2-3	ASSAGLADTDTQY
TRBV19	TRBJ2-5	ASSTTGGEETQY
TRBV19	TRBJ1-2	ASSVAGQRSGYT
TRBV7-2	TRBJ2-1	ASRKDRGSYNEQF
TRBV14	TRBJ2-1	ASSQARNEQF
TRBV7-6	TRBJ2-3	ASSLVGGLGTDTQY
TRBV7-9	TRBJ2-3	ASSSYPGQVTDTQY
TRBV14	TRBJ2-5	ASSQRRDTQETQY
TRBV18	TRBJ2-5	ASSPNIAQETQY
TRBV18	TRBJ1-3	ASSLDRIGNTIY
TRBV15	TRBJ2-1	ATSQGLRGYNEQF
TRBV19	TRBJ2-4	ASTYAGGSKNIQY
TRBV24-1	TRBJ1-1	ATSEGQGVTEAF
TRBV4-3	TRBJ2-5	ASSQVTEVAGQETQY
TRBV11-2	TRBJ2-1	ASSSLAGPYNEQF
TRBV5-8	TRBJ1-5	ASSSYRGVGQPQH
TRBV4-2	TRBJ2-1	ASSQGLAGDRREQF
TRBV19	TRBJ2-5	ASSTRPQWDQY
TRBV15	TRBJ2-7	ATSSVRTSSYEQY
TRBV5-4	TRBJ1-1	ASSLDGILNTEAF
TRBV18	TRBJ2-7	ASSPLAGNEQY
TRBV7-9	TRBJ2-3	ASSQASGPTDTQY
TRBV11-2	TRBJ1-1	ASSSLQGIIAEAF
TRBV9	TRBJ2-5	ASSVESGGQETQY
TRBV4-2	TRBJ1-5	ASSQGQAPNQPQH
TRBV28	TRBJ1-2	ASSFTGTGYGYT
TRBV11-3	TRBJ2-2	ASSLASWREGTGELF